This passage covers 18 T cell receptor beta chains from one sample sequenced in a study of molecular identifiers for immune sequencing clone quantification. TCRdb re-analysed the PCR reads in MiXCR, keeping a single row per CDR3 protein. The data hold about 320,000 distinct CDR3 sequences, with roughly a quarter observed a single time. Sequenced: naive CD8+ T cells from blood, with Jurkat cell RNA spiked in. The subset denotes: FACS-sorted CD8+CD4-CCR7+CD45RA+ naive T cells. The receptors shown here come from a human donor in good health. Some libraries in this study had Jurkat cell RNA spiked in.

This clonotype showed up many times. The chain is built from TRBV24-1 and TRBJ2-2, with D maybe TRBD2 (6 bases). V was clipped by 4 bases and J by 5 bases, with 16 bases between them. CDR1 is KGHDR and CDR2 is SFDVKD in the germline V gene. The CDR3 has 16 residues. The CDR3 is CATSETLAGGTGELFF. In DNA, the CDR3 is TGTGCCACCAGTGAAACTCTAGCTGGGGGGACCGGGGAGCTGTTTTTT.

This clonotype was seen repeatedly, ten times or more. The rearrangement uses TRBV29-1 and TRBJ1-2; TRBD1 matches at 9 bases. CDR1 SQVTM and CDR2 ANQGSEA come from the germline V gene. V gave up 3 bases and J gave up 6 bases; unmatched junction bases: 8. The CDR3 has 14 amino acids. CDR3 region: CSVEAGTGGDGYTF. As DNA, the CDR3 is TGCAGCGTTGAGGCTGGTACAGGGGGCGATGGCTACACCTTC.

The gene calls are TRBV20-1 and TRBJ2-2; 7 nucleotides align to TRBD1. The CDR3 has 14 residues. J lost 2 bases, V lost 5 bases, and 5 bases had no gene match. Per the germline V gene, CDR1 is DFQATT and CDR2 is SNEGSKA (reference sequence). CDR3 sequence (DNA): TGCAGTGCTGGCAACAGGGGTAACACCGGGGAGCTGTTTTTT. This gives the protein CSAGNRGNTGELFF.

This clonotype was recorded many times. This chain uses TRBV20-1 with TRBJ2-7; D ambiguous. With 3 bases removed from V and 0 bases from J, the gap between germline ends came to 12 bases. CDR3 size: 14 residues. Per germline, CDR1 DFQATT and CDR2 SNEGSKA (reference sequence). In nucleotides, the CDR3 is TGCAGTGCTAGCTCGAGCGCCAGCTCCTACGAGCAGTACTTC. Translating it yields CSASSSASSYEQYF.

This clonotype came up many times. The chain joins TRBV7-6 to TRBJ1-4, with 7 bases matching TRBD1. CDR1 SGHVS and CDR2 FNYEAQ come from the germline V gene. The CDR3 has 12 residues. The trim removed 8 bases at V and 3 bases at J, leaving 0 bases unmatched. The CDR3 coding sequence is TGTGCCAGCCAGGGGGCTAATGAAAAACTGTTTTTT. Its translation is CASQGANEKLFF.

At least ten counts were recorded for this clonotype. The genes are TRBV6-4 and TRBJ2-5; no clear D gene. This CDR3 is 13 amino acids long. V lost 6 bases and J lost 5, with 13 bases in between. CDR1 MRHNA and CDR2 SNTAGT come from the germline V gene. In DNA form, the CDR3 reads TGTGCCAGCAGCTTTCTCAGGCTCGAGACCCAGTACTTC. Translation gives CASSFLRLETQYF.

CDR3 region: CASSYGVGAGGPNEQFF. The CDR3 region has the DNA TGTGCCAGCAGTTACGGGGTTGGCGCGGGAGGGCCGAATGAGCAGTTCTTC. V gene TRBV6-6 combines with J gene TRBJ2-1; TRBD2 matches at 9 bases. After removal of 2 bases from V and 7 bases from J, the junction contained 12 bases not matched to a gene. The CDR3 totals 17 residues. Germline V gene sequence: CDR1 MNHNY, CDR2 SVGAGI (reference sequence).

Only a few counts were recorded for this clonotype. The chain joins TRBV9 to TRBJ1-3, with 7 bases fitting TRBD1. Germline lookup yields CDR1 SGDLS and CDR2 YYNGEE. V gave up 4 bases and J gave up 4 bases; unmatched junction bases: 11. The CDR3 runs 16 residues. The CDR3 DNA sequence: TGTGCCAGCAGCATACAAACAGGGGAATCCGGAAACACCATATATTTT. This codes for CASSIQTGESGNTIYF.

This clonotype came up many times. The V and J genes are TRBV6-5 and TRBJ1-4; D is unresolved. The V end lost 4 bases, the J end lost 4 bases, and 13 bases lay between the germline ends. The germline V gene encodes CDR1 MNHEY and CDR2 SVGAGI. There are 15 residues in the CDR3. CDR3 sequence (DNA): TGTGCCAGCAGTTCCGGGTGGGGAGGTAATGAAAAACTGTTTTTT. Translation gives CASSSGWGGNEKLFF.

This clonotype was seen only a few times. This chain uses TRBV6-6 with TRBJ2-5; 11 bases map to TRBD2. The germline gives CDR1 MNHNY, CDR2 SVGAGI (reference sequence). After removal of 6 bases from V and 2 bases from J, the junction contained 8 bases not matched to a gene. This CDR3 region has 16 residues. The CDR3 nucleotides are TGTGCCAGCAGACCCGAGGGACTAGCGGTACAAGAGACCCAGTACTTC. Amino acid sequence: CASRPEGLAVQETQYF.

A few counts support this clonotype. CDR3: CASSSAEGAFQETQYF. CDR3 in DNA: TGTGCCAGCAGTTCCGCGGAGGGGGCGTTTCAAGAGACCCAGTACTTC. V usage is TRBV28 and J usage is TRBJ2-5, with D possibly TRBD1 on 7 matching bases. This CDR3 comprises 16 residues. Trimming stripped 4 bases from V and 2 bases from J, with 17 bases between. Germline V lookup: CDR1 MDHEN, CDR2 SYDVKM.

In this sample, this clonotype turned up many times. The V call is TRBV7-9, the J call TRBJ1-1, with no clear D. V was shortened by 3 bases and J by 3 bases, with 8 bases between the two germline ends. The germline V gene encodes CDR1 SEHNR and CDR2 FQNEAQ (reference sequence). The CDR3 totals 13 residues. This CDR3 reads CASSLREDTEAFF. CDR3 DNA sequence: TGTGCCAGCAGCTTGAGGGAGGACACTGAAGCTTTCTTT.

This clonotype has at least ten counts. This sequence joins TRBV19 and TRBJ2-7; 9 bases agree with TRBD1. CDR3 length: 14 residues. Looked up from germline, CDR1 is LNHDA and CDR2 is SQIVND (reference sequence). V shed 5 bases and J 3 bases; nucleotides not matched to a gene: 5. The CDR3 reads CASSPGTGNYEQYF. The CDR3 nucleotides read TGTGCCAGTAGTCCCGGGACAGGGAACTACGAGCAGTACTTC.

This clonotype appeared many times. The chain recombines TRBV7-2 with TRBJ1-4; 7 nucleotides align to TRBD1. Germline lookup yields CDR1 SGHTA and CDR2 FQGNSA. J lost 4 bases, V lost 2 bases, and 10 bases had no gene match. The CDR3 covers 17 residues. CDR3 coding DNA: TGTGCCAGCAGCTTATCTACTTACAGGGGAAGTAATGAAAAACTGTTTTTT. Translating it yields CASSLSTYRGSNEKLFF. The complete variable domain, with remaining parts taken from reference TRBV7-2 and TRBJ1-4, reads GAGVSQSPSNKVTEKGKDVELRCDPISGHTALYWYRQSLGQGLEFLIYFQGNSAPDKSGLPSDRFSAERTGGSVSTLTIQRTQQEDSAVYLCASSLSTYRGSNEKLFFGSGTQLSVL.

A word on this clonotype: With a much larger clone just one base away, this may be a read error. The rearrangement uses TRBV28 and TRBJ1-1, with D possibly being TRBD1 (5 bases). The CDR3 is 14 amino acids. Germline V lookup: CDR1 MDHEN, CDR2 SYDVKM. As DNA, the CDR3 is TGTGCCAGCAGCCCGCCTGGGGGAAACACTGCAGCTTTCTTT. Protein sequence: CASSPPGGNTAAFF.

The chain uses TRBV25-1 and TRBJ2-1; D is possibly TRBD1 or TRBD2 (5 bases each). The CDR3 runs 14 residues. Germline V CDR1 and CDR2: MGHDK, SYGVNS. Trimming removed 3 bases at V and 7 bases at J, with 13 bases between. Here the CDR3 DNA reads TGTGCCAGCAGTGAGGGACGGGGATGGAATGAGCAGTTCTTC. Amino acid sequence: CASSEGRGWNEQFF.

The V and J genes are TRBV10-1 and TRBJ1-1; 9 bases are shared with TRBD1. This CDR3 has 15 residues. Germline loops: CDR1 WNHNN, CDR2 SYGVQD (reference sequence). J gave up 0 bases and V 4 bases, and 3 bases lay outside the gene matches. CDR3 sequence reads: CASSVGTGLNTEAFF. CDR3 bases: TGCGCCAGCAGTGTCGGGACAGGGCTGAACACTGAAGCTTTCTTT.

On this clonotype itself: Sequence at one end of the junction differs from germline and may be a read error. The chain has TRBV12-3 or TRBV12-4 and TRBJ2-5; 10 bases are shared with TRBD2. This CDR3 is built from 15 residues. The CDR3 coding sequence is TGTGCCAGCAGTGCAAGCGGGAGGGCCGAAGAGGCCCAGTACTTC. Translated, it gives CASSASGRAEEAQYF.